These 9 T cell receptor beta chains were sequenced from one sample in a study of blood T cell repertoires in COVID-19. Sequencing used immunoSEQ multiplex PCR; TCRdb keeps in-frame clones, though not all of them. Of hundreds of thousands of clones in the sample, approximately 87% were seen once. Sequencing input: PBMCs or T cells enriched from blood (not recorded which). The receptors originated from a middle-aged man in a cohort exposed to, infected with or recovered from COVID-19 (not recorded which).

This rearrangement joins TRBV28 to TRBJ1-1; 8 bases are a match to TRBD1. CDR1 MDHEN and CDR2 SYDVKM come from the germline V gene. With V trimmed by 5 bases and J by 0 bases, 2 bases remained unmatched. The CDR3 totals 14 residues. The CDR3 region has the DNA TGTGCCAGCAGTACAGGGGGGATGAACACTGAAGCTTTCTTT. Its protein is CASSTGGMNTEAFF. Full variable domain (rest looked up from reference TRBV28 and TRBJ1-1): DVKVTQSSRYLVKRTGEKVFLECVQDMDHENMFWYRQDPGLGLRLIYFSYDVKMKEKGDIPEGYSVSREKKERFSLILESASTNQTSMYLCASSTGGMNTEAFFGQGTRLTVV.

J is TRBJ1-1 and V is TRBV25-1; 10 bases are shared with TRBD1. CDR1 is MGHDK and CDR2 is SYGVNS in the germline V gene. This CDR3 has 13 residues. Trimming took 8 bases from V and 4 from J; bases not matched to a gene: 4. CDR3 DNA sequence: TGTGCCAGCTCCGGGACAGGGGTCACTGAAGCTTTCTTT. Residues: CASSGTGVTEAFF.

This sequence joins TRBV7-8 and TRBJ1-1; D gene uncertain. This CDR3 comprises 14 residues. Between the trimmed V and J ends, which lost 1 base and 2 bases, there was a span of 8 bases. Germline V gene sequence: CDR1 SGHVS, CDR2 FQNEAQ. The CDR3 DNA is TGTGCCAGCAGCTTAGGAGTACTTAACACTGAAGCTTTCTTT. As protein: CASSLGVLNTEAFF.

This clone was observed a single time. This chain links TRBV9 with TRBJ1-3; D is possibly TRBD1 (6 bases). CDR3 length equals 20 residues. CDR1 and CDR2 from the germline V gene are SGDLS and YYNGEE. Trimming cost V 0 bases and J 0 bases, with 22 bases left between them. DNA of the CDR3: TGTGCCAGCAGCGTAGATCCGGGACAAGGGACGATATTCTCTGGAAACACCATATATTTT. Translating it yields CASSVDPGQGTIFSGNTIYF. The full variable domain, its missing parts supplied by reference TRBV9 and TRBJ1-3, is DSGVTQTPKHLITATGQRVTLRCSPRSGDLSVYWYQQSLDQGLQFLIQYYNGEERAKGNILERFSAQQFPDLHSELNLSSLELGDSALYFCASSVDPGQGTIFSGNTIYFGEGSWLTVV.

The rearrangement uses TRBV5-1 and TRBJ1-3, with D perhaps TRBD1 (6 bases). Germline V gene lookup returns CDR1 SGHRS and CDR2 YFSETQ. The CDR3 sequence is 16 residues long. Trimming pared 0 bases from V and 3 bases from J, leaving 13 bases between. The CDR3: CASSLDVQGGGNTIYF. DNA of the CDR3: TGCGCCAGCAGCTTGGATGTACAGGGCGGTGGAAACACCATATATTTT. Using reference TRBV5-1 and TRBJ1-3 for the parts outside the CDR3, the full variable domain is KAGVTQTPRYLIKTRGQQVTLSCSPISGHRSVSWYQQTPGQGLQFLFEYFSETQRNKGNFPGRFSGRQFSNSRSEMNVSTLELGDSALYLCASSLDVQGGGNTIYFGEGSWLTVV.

The chain combines TRBV7-8 with TRBJ1-1, with D perhaps TRBD1 (6 bases). The V and J ends lost 6 bases and 7 bases respectively, with 12 bases between them. In germline, CDR1 is SGHVS, CDR2 FQNEAQ. The CDR3 has 12 amino acids. The chain's CDR3 is CASRTTGIEAFF. The CDR3 nucleotides read TGTGCCAGCAGAACAACAGGGATTGAAGCTTTCTTT.

V and J are TRBV2 and TRBJ1-2; perhaps TRBD1 as D (6 bases). This CDR3 is built from 12 residues. V lost 6 bases to trimming and J lost 8 bases, with 13 bases between them. Germline V gives CDR1 SNHLY, CDR2 FYNNEI. The CDR3 region has the DNA TGTGCCAGCAGCAACAGGGTCGAGGGCTACACCTTC. The encoded protein is CASSNRVEGYTF.

J is TRBJ1-3 and V is TRBV11-2; D is ambiguous. This CDR3 has 13 amino acids. Trimming took 4 bases from V and 4 from J, leaving 8 bases between them. Per germline, CDR1 SGHAT and CDR2 FQNNGV. This chain's CDR3 is CASSSSQGNTIYF. The CDR3 coding sequence is TGTGCCAGCAGCTCTAGTCAGGGAAACACCATATATTTT.

The chain employs TRBV25-1 and TRBJ1-2; 7 bases agree with TRBD1. Germline V CDR1 and CDR2: MGHDK, SYGVNS. J was trimmed by 4 bases and V by 0 bases; bases with no gene match: 14. The CDR3 has 18 amino acids. The chain's CDR3 is CASSEYKRRTGSPYGYTF. CDR3 nucleotides: TGTGCCAGCAGTGAATATAAACGCAGGACAGGATCACCCTATGGCTACACCTTC.